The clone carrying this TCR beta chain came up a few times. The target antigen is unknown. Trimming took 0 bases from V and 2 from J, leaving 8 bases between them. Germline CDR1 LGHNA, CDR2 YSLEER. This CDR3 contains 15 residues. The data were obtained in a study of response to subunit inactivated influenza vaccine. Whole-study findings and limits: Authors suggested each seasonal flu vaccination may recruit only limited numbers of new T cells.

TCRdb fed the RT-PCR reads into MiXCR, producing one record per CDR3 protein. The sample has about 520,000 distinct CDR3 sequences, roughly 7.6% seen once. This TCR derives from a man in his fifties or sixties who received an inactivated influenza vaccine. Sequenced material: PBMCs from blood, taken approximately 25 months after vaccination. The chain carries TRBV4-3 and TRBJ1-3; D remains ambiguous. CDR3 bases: TGCGCCAGCAGCCAAGAACGGGCCCCTGGAAACACCATATATTTT. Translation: CASSQERAPGNTIYF.